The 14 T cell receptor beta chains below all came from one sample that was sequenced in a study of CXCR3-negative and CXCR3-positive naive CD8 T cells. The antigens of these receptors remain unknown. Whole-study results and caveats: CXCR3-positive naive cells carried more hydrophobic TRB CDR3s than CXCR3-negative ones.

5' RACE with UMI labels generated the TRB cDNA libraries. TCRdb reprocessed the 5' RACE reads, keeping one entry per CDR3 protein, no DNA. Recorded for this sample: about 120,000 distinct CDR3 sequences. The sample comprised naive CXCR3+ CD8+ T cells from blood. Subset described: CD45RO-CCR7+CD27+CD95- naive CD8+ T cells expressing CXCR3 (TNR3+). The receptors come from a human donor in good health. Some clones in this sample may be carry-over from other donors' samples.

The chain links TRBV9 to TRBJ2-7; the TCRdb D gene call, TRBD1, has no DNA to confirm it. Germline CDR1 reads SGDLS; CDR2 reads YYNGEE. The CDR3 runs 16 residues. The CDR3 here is CASSPGGSRLLYEQYF.

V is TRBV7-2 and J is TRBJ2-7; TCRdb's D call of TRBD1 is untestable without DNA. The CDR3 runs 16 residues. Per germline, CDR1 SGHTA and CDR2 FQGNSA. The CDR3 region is CASSLGQGALGYEQYF.

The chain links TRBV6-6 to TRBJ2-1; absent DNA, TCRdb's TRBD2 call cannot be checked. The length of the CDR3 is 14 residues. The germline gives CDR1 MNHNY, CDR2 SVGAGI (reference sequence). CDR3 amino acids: CASSYSIAGDEQFF.

CDR3 residues: CAIGREEGQPQHF. The gene calls are TRBV10-3 and TRBJ1-5. Germline loops: CDR1 ENHRY, CDR2 SYGVKD. The CDR3 length is 13 residues.

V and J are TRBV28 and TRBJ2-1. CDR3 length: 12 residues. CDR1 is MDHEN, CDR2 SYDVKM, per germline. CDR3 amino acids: CASSLRLNEQFF.

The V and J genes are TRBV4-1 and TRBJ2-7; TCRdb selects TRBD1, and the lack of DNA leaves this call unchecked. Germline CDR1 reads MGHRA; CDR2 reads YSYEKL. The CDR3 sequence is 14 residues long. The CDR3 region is CASSWTGGPSEQYF.

The chain's CDR3 is CASSQSTSGGAAYNEQFF. The genes are TRBV4-3 and TRBJ2-1; absent DNA, TCRdb's TRBD2 call cannot be checked. Per germline, CDR1 LGHNA and CDR2 YSLEER. CDR3 length: 18 residues.

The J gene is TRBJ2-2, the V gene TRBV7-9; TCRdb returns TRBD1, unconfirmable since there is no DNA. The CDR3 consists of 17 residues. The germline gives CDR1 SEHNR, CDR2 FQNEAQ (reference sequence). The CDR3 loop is CASSLKEGQGDTGELFF.

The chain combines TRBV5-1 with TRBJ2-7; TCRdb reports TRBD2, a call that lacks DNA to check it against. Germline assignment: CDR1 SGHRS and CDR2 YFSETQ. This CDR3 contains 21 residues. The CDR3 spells CASSSGTGGPGLAEMSYEQYF. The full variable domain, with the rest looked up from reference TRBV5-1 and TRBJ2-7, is KAGVTQTPRYLIKTRGQQVTLSCSPISGHRSVSWYQQTPGQGLQFLFEYFSETQRNKGNFPGRFSGRQFSNSRSEMNVSTLELGDSALYLCASSSGTGGPGLAEMSYEQYFGPGTRLTVT.

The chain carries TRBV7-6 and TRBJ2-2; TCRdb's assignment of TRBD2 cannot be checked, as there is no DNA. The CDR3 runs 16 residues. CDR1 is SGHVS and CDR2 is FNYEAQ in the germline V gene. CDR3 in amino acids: CASSLASRGGAGELFF.

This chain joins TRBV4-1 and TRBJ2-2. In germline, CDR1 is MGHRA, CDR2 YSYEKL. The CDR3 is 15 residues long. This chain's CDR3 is CASSLAAANTGELFF.

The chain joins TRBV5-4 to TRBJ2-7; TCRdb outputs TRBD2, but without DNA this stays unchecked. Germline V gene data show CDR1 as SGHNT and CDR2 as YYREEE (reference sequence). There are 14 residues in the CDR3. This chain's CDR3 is CASSRTQFSYEQYF.

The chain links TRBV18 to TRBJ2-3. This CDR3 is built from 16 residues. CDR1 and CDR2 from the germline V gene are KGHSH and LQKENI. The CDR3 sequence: CASLDFRVMGTDTQYF.

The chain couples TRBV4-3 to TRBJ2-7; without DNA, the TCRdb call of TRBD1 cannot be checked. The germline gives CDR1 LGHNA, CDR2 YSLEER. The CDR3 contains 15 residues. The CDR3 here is CASSQDRGPPYEQYF.